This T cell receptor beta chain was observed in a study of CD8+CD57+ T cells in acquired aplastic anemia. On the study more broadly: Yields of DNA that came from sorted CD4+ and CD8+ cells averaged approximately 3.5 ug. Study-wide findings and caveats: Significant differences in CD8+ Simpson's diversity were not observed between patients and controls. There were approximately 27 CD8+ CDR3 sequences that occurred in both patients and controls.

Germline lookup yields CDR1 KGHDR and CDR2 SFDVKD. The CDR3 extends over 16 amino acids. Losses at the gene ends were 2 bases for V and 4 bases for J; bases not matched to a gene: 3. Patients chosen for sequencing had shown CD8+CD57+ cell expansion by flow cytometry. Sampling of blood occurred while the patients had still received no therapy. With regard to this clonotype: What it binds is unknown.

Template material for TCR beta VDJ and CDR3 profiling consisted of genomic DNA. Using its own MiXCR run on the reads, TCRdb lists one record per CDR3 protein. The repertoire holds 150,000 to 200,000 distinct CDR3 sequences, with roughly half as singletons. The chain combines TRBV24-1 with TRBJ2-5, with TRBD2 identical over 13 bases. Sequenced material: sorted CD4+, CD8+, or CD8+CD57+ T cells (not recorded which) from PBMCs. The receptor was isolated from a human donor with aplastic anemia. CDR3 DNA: TGTGCCACCAGTGATTGGGGACTAGCGGGATTAGAGACCCAGTACTTC. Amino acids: CATSDWGLAGLETQYF.